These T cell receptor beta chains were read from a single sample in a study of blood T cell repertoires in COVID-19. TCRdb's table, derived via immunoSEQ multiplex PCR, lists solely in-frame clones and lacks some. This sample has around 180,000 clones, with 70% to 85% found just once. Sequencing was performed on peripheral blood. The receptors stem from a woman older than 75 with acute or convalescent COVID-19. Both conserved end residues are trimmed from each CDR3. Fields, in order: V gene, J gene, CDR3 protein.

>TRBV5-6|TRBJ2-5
ASSLAGGQETQY
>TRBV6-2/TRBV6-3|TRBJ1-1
ASSYSPNRPTGGFTEAF
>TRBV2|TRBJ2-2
ASSRLAGGTGELF
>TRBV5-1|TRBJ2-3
ASSPWTSGSLLQY
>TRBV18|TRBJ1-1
ASSSLGEGSGTEAF
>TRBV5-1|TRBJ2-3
ASSLGSGSTDTQY
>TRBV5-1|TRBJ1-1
ASSTGYMNTEAF
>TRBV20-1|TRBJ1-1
SATVNTEAF
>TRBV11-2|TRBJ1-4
ASSPTGRNNEKLF
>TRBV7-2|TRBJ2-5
ASSPPTGLQETQY
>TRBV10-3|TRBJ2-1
AISESSGAVGDEQF
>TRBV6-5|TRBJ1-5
ASSRPGQPQH
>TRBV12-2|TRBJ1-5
ASRPREAGQGRRPQH
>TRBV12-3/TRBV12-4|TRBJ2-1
ASTPRPGDEQF
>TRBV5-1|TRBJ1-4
ASSLSGQGNEKLF
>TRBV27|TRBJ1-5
ASGTYSNQPQH
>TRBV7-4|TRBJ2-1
ASTNEITRLSSYNEQF
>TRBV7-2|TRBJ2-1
ASSLHRVQGPYNEQF
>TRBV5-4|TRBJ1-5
ASSPGGDQPQH
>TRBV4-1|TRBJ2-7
ASSRPDRDGGEQY
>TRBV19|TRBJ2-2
ASTPGLAGGPGGELF
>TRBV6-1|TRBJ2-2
ASSELTNTGELF
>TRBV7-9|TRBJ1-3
ASSAGQGGGNTIY
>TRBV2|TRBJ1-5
ASSSSGNGNQPQH
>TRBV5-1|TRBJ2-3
ASSPGLRITDTQY
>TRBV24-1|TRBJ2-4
ATSDPGTGGIQY
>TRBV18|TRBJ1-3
ASSPNLQQNTIY
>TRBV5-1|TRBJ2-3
ASSFGEQADTQY
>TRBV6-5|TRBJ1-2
ASSSWTGGKNYT
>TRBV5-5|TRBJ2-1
ASSLTSGGATYNEQF
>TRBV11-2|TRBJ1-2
ASSLAESGARYGYT
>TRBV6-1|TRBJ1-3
ASSEFLRNTIY
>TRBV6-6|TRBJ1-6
ATRENSPLH
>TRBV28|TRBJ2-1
ASSYSGSVNNEQF
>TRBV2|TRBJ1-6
ASSVDRVNSPLH
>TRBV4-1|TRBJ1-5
ASSAERVNSNQPQH
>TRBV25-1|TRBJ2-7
ASSLQGSYEQY
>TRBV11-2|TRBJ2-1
ASSLDVSGFYNEQF
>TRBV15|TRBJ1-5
ATSRDLVTGSINQPQH
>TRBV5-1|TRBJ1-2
ASSEDSLSYYGYT
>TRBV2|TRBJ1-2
ASSTEWAGYT
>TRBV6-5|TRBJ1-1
ASRQGGTEAF
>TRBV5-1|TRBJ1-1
ASSLGAGTGGTEAF
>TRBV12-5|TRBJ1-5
ASGFGVVGQPQH
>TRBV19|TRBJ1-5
ASRDRGDNQPQH
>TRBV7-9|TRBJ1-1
ASREQGYTEAF
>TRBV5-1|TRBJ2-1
ASSQMTPGFTTSNEQF
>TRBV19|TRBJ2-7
ASSIGTSGSGSYEQY
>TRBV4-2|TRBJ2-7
ASSQDQGDREREGSYEQY
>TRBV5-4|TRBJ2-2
ASSWGDRANTGELF
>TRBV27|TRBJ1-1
ASSARQGNTEAF
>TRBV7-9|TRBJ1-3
ASSSNRQGNTIY
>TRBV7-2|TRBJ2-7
ASSFLGGFTYEQY